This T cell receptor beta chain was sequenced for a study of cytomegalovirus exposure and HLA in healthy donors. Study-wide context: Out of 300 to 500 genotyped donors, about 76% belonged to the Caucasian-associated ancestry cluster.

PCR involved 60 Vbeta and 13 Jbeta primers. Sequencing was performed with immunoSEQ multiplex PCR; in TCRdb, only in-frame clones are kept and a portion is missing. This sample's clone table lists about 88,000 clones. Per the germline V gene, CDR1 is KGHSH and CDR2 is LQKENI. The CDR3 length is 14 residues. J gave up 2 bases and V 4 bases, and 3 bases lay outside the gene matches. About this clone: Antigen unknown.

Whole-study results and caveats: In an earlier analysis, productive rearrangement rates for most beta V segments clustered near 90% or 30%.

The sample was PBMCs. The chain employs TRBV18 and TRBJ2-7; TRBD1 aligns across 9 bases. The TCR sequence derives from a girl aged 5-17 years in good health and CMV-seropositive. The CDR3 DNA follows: TGTGCCAGCTCACGGACAGGGGAACCCTACGAGCAGTACTTC. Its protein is CASSRTGEPYEQYF.